The sequence of this T cell receptor beta chain was determined in a study of cytomegalovirus exposure and HLA in healthy donors. For the study at large: The use of the same platform for the 95 to 150 validation repertoires and the roughly 680 first-cohort repertoires was reported by a later analysis.

Profiled with immunoSEQ multiplex PCR; TCRdb holds only in-frame clones, not every one. The sample holds more than 250,000 clones, roughly 90% seen once. From germline, CDR1 is SGHTA and CDR2 FQGNSA. The CDR3 length is 13 residues. Trimming stripped 5 bases from V and 5 bases from J, with 9 bases between. General study points: According to reports, the classifier identified cytomegalovirus status with high specificity and sensitivity. Under in vitro conditions, a few CMV-associated chains were confirmed as specific for CMV antigens. Cytomegalovirus-associated TCR beta chains were listed, numbering over 150.

The sample holds a few counts of this clone. Antigen unknown. The sample comprised PBMCs. The chain uses TRBV7-2 and TRBJ2-2; TRBD1 is a possible D gene (6 bases). This TCR was recovered from a young woman in good health and CMV-seronegative. CDR3 amino acids: CASSPQGTGELFF. The CDR3 bases are TGTGCCAGCAGCCCTCAGGGGACCGGGGAGCTGTTTTTT.